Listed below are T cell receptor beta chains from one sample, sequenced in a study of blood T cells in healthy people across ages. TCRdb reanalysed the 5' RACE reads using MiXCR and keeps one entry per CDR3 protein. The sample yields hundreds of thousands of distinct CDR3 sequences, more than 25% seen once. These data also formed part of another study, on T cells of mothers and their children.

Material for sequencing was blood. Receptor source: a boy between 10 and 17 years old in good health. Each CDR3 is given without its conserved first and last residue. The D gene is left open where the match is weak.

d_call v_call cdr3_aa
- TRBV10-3 AINDARGEKLF
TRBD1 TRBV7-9 ASSFVQGAIGYT
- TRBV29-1 SVTSGQETQY
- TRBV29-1 SVDAARTDTQH
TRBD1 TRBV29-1 SVAGGQASNTEAF
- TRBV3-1 ASSQGGVTQY
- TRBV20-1 SASRTSATSTDTQY
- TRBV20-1 SARDGGGEWGNYGYT
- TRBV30 AWPGQSGYGYT
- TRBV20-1 SARDRGVFTYEQY
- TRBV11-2 ASSPKGFSSYEQY
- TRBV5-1 ASSLWRGPFQETQY
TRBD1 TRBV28 ASSSPGQTKFYEQH
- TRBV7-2 ASSLARFREQF
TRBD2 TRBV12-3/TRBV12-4 ASSSPVGTAGPRTQY
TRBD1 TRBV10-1 ASSFRRQGAFYEQY
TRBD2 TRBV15 ATSRRGGSVEQY
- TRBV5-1 ASSLAELTGELF
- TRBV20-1 SARVVETQY
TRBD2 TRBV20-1 SARDSERGTSNTGELF
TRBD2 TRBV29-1 SFKAGGYRDTQY
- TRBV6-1 ASSRDTDNQPQH
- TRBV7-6 ASSPGEDGRGQQY
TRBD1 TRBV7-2 ASSITGTVKETQY
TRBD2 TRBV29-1 SVGSGRGTGELF
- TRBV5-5 ASSGGAWVTGELF
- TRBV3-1 ASSQDGRDNNEQF
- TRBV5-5 ASSLARWPTGDTQY
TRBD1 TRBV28 ASRSGQGATGYT
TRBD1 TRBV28 ASGTGGRDTEAF
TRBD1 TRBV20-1 SARGRQGSRSATNEKLF
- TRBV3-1 ASSQAPPSYEQY
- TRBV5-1 ASSLVGVQSYEQY
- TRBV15 ATSSLGAEAF
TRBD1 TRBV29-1 SVQPGQGIANYGYT
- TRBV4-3 ASSQETIYTQY
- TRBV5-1 ASSQSRGRETQY
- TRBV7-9 ASSFGQLNSGNTIY
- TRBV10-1 ASSEAGSGDTIY
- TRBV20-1 SARAAGFGDTQY
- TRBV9 ASSVGVGPGEKLF
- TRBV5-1 ASSLGSLRSTDTQY
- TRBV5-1 ASSRLKQGGDEQF
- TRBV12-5 ASGLYGDTQY